One sample yielded the 5 T cell receptor beta chains listed below, sequenced in a study of cytomegalovirus exposure and HLA in healthy donors. PCR was performed using 60 Vbeta and 13 Jbeta primers. Generated by immunoSEQ multiplex PCR, the TCRdb table keeps only in-frame clones and is missing some. The table lists 100,000 to 150,000 clones, about 78% of them singletons. Sequenced material: PBMCs. These receptor sequences come from a female donor in good health and CMV-seronegative.

This clone appeared once. The chain combines TRBV21-1 with TRBJ1-5; the D call in the table, TRBD1, was not verified against the DNA. TRBV21-1 counts as a pseudogene. This CDR3 has 15 amino acids. The CDR3 here is CANLRGEYSNQPQHF. The CDR3 coding sequence is TGTGCCAATCTCAGGGGCGAGTATAGCAATCAGCCCCAGCATTTT.

This clone was detected only once. The rearrangement uses TRBV5-1 and TRBJ2-7; 10 nucleotides agree with TRBD1. Germline assignment: CDR1 SGHRS and CDR2 YFSETQ. The CDR3 has 14 residues. V was pared by 0 bases and J by 7 bases, with 4 bases of the junction left unmatched. The CDR3 bases are TGCGCCAGCAGCTTGGGACAGGGGGCGCGGGAGCAGTACTTC. It encodes CASSLGQGAREQYF.

The chain links TRBV6-1 to TRBJ2-2; 7 bases are shared with TRBD1. Germline values: CDR1 MNHNS, CDR2 SASEGT. This CDR3 comprises 16 residues. After removal of 0 bases from V and 1 base from J, the junction contained 2 bases not matched to a gene. The CDR3 spells CASSEARTGNTGELFF. CDR3 bases: TGTGCCAGCAGTGAAGCTAGGACAGGGAACACCGGGGAGCTGTTTTTT.

The rearrangement joins TRBV5-4 to TRBJ2-1, with a weak D call TRBD2 (6 bases). This CDR3 is 14 amino acids long. Trimming stripped 3 bases from V and 4 bases from J, with 11 bases between. Germline assignment: CDR1 SGHNT and CDR2 YYREEE (reference sequence). CDR3 nucleotides: TGTGCCAGCAGCTCCCGGAGGGGTTACAATGAGCAGTTCTTC. Protein sequence: CASSSRRGYNEQFF.

V usage is TRBV28 and J usage is TRBJ1-1; D call uncertain. The CDR3 covers 15 residues. V was cut by 1 base and J by 6 bases, with 15 bases left in between. CDR1 is MDHEN, CDR2 SYDVKM, per germline. CDR3 in amino acids: CASSLSAGTVAEAFF. In nucleotides, the CDR3 is TGTGCCAGCAGTTTATCGGCGGGAACGGTCGCTGAAGCTTTCTTT.